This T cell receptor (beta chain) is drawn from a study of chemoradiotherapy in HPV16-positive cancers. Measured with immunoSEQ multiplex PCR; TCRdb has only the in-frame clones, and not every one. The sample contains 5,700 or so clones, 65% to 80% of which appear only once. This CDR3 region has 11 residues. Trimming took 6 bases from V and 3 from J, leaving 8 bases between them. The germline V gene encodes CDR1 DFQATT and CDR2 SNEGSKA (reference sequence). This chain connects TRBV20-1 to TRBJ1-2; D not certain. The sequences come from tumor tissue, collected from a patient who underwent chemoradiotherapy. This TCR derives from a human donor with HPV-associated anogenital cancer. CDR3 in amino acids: CSAVQDYGYTF. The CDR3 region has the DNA TGCAGTGCCGTACAAGACTATGGCTACACCTTC.